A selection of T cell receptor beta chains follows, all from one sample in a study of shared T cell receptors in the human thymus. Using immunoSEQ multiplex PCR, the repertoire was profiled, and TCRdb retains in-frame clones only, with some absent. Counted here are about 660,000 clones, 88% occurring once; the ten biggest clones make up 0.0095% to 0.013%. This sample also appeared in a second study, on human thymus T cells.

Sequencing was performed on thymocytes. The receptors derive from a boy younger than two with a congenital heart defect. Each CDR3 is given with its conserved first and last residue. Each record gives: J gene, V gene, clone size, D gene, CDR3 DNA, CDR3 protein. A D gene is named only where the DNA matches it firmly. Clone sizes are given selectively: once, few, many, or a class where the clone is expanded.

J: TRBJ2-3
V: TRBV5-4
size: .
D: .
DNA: TGTGCCAGCAGCTTTGGGCGGGGCACAGATACGCAGTATTTT
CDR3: CASSFGRGTDTQYF

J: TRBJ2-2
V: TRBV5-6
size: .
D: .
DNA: TGTGCCAGCAGCTTCGCGGAGAAAGAGAACACCGGGGAGCTGTTTTTT
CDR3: CASSFAEKENTGELFF

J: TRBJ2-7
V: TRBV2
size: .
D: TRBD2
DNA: TGTGCCAGCAGTGAAGCGGACCAGCGGGAGTACCCCCACGAGCAGTACTTC
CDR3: CASSEADQREYPHEQYF

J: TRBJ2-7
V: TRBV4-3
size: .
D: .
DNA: TGCGCCAGCAGCCAAGCCCAAACCGCGGGACTTCGCTCCTACGAGCAGTACTTC
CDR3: CASSQAQTAGLRSYEQYF

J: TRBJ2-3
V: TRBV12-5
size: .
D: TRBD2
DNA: TGTGCTAGTGGTCCCGCTAGCGGGACCCCGTATTTT
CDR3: CASGPASGTPYF

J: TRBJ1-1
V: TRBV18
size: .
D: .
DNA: TGTGCCAGCTCACCAACGGCAGGCAACACTGAAGCTTTCTTT
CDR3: CASSPTAGNTEAFF

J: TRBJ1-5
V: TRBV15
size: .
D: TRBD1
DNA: TGTGCCACCAGCGATAAGGACAGGGGGGGAAATCAGCCCCAGCATTTT
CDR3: CATSDKDRGGNQPQHF

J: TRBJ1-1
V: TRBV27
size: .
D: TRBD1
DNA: TGTGCCAGCATTGGGCCTGACAGGGTGGGTGAAGCTTTCTTT
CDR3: CASIGPDRVGEAFF

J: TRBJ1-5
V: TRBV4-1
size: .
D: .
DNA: TGCGCCAGCAGCCAAGATTCCTACAGGGTAACGGCTAGCAATCAGCCCCAGCATTTT
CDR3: CASSQDSYRVTASNQPQHF

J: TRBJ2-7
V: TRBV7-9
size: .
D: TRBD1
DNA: TGTGCCAGCACCCCAGTCCCGGGACAGGGGGACGGCGAGCAGTACTTC
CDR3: CASTPVPGQGDGEQYF

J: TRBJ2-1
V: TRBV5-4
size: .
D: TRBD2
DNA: TGTGCCAGCAGCTTGCGCAGGGAACTAGCGGGATTGAATGAGCAGTTCTTC
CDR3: CASSLRRELAGLNEQFF

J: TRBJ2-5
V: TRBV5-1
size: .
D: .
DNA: TGCGCCAGCAGCTTGAGGAGTGCGGGGTCTTGGACCCAGTACTTC
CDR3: CASSLRSAGSWTQYF

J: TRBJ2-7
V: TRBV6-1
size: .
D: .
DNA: TGTGCCAGTCCCGGGGCCCCGGCGGGAGAGCAGTACTTC
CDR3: CASPGAPAGEQYF

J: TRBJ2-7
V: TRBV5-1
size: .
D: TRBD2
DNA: TGCGCCAGCAGCTCCCTCACTAGCGGTTCTTACGAGCAGTACTTC
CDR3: CASSSLTSGSYEQYF

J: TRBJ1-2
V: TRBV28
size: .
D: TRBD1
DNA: TGTGCCAGCAGTTACCGGACAGGGGCCGACTATGGCTACACCTTC
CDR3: CASSYRTGADYGYTF

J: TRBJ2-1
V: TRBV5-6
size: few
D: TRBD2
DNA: TGTGCCAGCAGCTCAACTAGCGGGAGATGTAATGAGCAGTTCTTC
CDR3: CASSSTSGRCNEQFF

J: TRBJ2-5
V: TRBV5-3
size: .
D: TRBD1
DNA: TGTGCCAGAAGCGCTTGGGACAGGACACCGAAAGAGACCCAGTACTTC
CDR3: CARSAWDRTPKETQYF

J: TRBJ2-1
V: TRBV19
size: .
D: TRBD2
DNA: TGTGCCAGTAGTATCGACTCTCCTAGCGGTAGCTCCTACAATGAGCAGTTCTTC
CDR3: CASSIDSPSGSSYNEQFF

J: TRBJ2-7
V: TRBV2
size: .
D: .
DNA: TGTGCCAGCATGAGGCAGCTCTCCTACGAGCAGTACTTC
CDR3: CASMRQLSYEQYF

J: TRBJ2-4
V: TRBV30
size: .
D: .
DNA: TGTGCCTGGAGTATCCGTGCAGGGGCCAAAAACATTCAGTACTTC
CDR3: CAWSIRAGAKNIQYF

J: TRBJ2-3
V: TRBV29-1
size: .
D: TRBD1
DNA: TGCAGCGTTGAGGAAGCTTGTAGGGGGCCGCACCCTAAGAACCACACAGATACGCAGTATTTT
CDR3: CSVEEACRGPHPKNHTDTQYF

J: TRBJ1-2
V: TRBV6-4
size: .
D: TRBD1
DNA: TGTGCCAGCAGTGACTTTACCGGGACAGACACTAACTATGGCTACACCTTC
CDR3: CASSDFTGTDTNYGYTF

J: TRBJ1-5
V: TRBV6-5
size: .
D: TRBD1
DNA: TGTGCCAGCAGAAACAGGGGTTGCAATCAGCCCCAGCATTTT
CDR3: CASRNRGCNQPQHF

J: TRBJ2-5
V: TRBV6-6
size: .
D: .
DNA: TGTGCCAGCAGTTACCAGCGATCCTCAGGGGATGGGGGGTACTTC
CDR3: CASSYQRSSGDGGYF

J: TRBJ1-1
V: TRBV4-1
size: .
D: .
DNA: TGCGCCAGCAGCCAACACAGGGTTTTGAACACTGAAGCTTTCTTT
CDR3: CASSQHRVLNTEAFF

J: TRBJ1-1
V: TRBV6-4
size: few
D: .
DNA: TGTGCCAGCTCCCCTGGCCCGCACAGGGCCCAGAACACTGAAGCTTTCTTT
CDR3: CASSPGPHRAQNTEAFF

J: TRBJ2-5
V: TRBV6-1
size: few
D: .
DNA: TGTGCCAGCAGTGAAAGGGAGGGGGGCCAAGAGACCCAGTACTTC
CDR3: CASSEREGGQETQYF